Following are 18 T cell receptor beta chains from one sample sequenced in a study of blood T cell repertoires in COVID-19. Sequenced by immunoSEQ multiplex PCR; TCRdb stores in-frame clones only, minus some. Here the sample spans hundreds of thousands of clones, around 84% being singletons. Sequenced sample: peripheral blood. Receptors were obtained from a woman younger than 30 with acute or convalescent COVID-19.

The chain joins TRBV11-2 to TRBJ2-7; unclear D gene. Germline V CDR1 and CDR2: SGHAT, FQNNGV. V was trimmed by 4 bases and J by 0 bases, leaving 13 bases between them. This CDR3 region has 15 residues. The CDR3 nucleotides are TGTGCCAGCAGCTCCCACATTTCTTACTCCTACGAGCAGTACTTC. This translates into CASSSHISYSYEQYF.

This clone appeared a single time. This chain links TRBV7-3 with TRBJ2-7; 9 positions match TRBD2. J lost 2 bases, V lost 5 bases, and 10 bases had no gene match. Per germline, CDR1 SGHTA and CDR2 FQGTGA. The CDR3 contains 16 residues. The CDR3 here is CASSPTARGGPYEQYF. In DNA form, the CDR3 reads TGTGCCAGCAGCCCGACCGCGCGGGGGGGCCCCTACGAGCAGTACTTC.

This chain uses TRBV5-1 with TRBJ1-1; D uncertain. There are 13 residues in the CDR3. CDR1 is SGHRS, CDR2 YFSETQ, per germline. V was pared by 10 bases and J by 1 base, with 14 bases between. As DNA, the CDR3 is TGCGCCGGCTCCCTTTCCCCGAACACTGAAGCTTTCTTT. Its translation is CAGSLSPNTEAFF.

The sample holds a few counts of this clone. The gene calls are TRBV14 and TRBJ1-2; 8 bases line up with TRBD1. The CDR3 loop spans 15 amino acids. The ends lost 0 bases at V and 6 bases at J; junction bases unmatched: 6. Germline V gene lookup returns CDR1 SGHDN and CDR2 FVKESK. The CDR3 DNA follows: TGTGCCAGCAGCCAAGACTGGGCAGGGGGCGATGGCTACACCTTC. Translation gives CASSQDWAGGDGYTF.

The chain recombines TRBV5-5 with TRBJ1-4, with D unclear. Germline lookup yields CDR1 SGHKS and CDR2 YYEKEE (reference sequence). V dropped 2 bases and J dropped 2 bases, with 13 bases sitting between them. The CDR3 consists of 16 residues. The CDR3 region is CASSFAMVSTNEKLFF. The DNA for the CDR3 is TGTGCCAGCAGCTTTGCTATGGTTTCCACTAATGAAAAACTGTTTTTT.

The chain carries TRBV29-1 and TRBJ2-7; possibly TRBD2 for D (6 bases). V shed 4 bases and J shed 6 bases, with 13 bases lying between them. Germline V gene data show CDR1 as SQVTM and CDR2 as ANQGSEA. CDR3 length: 12 residues. The CDR3 nucleotides read TGCAGCGTTGGGGAGGTTCGCCTCGAGCAGTACTTC. Translation: CSVGEVRLEQYF.

The count of this clone is one. The chain joins TRBV9 to TRBJ1-5, with D hard to call. The CDR3 totals 14 residues. In germline, CDR1 is SGDLS, CDR2 YYNGEE. The V end was cut by 0 bases, the J end by 1 base, with 5 bases between. CDR3 DNA: TGTGCCAGCAGCGTAGATCTGAGCAATCAGCCCCAGCATTTT. Its protein product is CASSVDLSNQPQHF.

This chain connects TRBV7-2 to TRBJ1-2; D not certain. This CDR3 spans 14 amino acids. In germline, CDR1 is SGHTA, CDR2 FQGNSA. V lost 1 base and J lost 0, with 6 bases in between. CDR3 residues: CASSLGPANYGYTF. The CDR3 nucleotides are TGTGCCAGCAGCTTAGGGCCAGCTAACTATGGCTACACCTTC.

The V and J genes are TRBV19 and TRBJ1-1; no reliable D call. The CDR3 is 14 amino acids. Germline assignment: CDR1 LNHDA and CDR2 SQIVND (reference sequence). V was clipped by 3 bases and J by 2 bases, with 10 bases between them. Written as DNA, the CDR3 is TGTGCCAGTAGTATTAGAGGACTTAACACTGAAGCTTTCTTT. It specifies CASSIRGLNTEAFF.

The CDR3 DNA sequence: TGCGCCAGCAGTCAATATCAGTTCAATGAGCAGTTCTTC. Its protein is CASSQYQFNEQFF. V and J are TRBV23-1 and TRBJ2-1, with D hard to call. TRBV23-1 is noted as an ORF with a role that remains uncertain. Trimming cost V 1 base and J 6 bases, with 7 bases left between them. The CDR3 contains 13 residues.

The chain employs TRBV7-9 and TRBJ1-1; 7 nucleotides align to TRBD1. The CDR3 runs to 17 residues. Looked up from germline, CDR1 is SEHNR and CDR2 is FQNEAQ (reference sequence). Trimming at V came to 2 bases and at J to 4 bases, leaving 13 bases not matched to a gene. CDR3 in DNA: TGTGCCAGCAGCTTAAAGCAGACCTCCGCAGGGGGCACTGAAGCTTTCTTT. Translating it yields CASSLKQTSAGGTEAFF.

This CDR3 reads CASSLGGRGVHEQYF. DNA for the CDR3: TGTGCCAGCAGCTTGGGGGGCAGGGGGGTCCACGAGCAGTACTTC. The chain has TRBV5-6 and TRBJ2-7, with TRBD1 as a possible D gene (7 bases). V lost 0 bases, J lost 5 bases, and 15 bases lay in between. From germline, CDR1 is SGHDT and CDR2 YYEEEE. This CDR3 region has 15 residues.

This chain joins TRBV5-1 and TRBJ1-2, with D perhaps TRBD1 (6 bases). The germline V and J ends were trimmed by 2 bases and 1 base, with 18 bases remaining between them. Germline CDR1 and CDR2: SGHRS and YFSETQ. The CDR3 spans 17 residues. The CDR3 here is CASSLPPFDRINYGYTF. As DNA, the CDR3 is TGCGCCAGCAGCTTACCCCCTTTTGACAGGATTAACTATGGCTACACCTTC.

The V and J genes are TRBV30 and TRBJ1-3; no clear D gene. The germline V and J ends were trimmed by 2 bases and 8 bases, with 16 bases remaining between them. Germline assignment: CDR1 GTSNPN and CDR2 SVGIG (reference sequence). CDR3 length: 14 residues. The CDR3 spells CAWSSLPVLDTIYF. In DNA, the CDR3 is TGTGCCTGGAGTTCTCTCCCCGTTCTAGACACCATATATTTT.

The chain uses TRBV28 and TRBJ2-7; 9 bases line up with TRBD1. Germline assignment: CDR1 MDHEN and CDR2 SYDVKM. Losses at the gene ends were 6 bases for V and 5 bases for J; bases not matched to a gene: 2. This CDR3 is built from 12 residues. The CDR3 loop reads CASRGDRDEQYF. The CDR3 region has the DNA TGTGCCAGCAGGGGGGACAGGGACGAGCAGTACTTC. The variable domain in full, completed from reference TRBV28 and TRBJ2-7, reads DVKVTQSSRYLVKRTGEKVFLECVQDMDHENMFWYRQDPGLGLRLIYFSYDVKMKEKGDIPEGYSVSREKKERFSLILESASTNQTSMYLCASRGDRDEQYFGPGTRLTVT.

V and J are TRBV7-9 and TRBJ2-2; TRBD1 is a possible D gene (6 bases). Germline-derived CDR1 and CDR2 are SEHNR and FQNEAQ (reference sequence). The CDR3 extends over 13 amino acids. Deletions cut 9 bases from V and 2 bases from J, with 10 bases between. CDR3 loop: CARQGLNTGELFF. CDR3 in DNA: TGTGCCAGACAGGGATTAAACACCGGGGAGCTGTTTTTT.

V and J are TRBV30 and TRBJ2-1, with 16 bases lining up with TRBD2. Germline V gene data show CDR1 as GTSNPN and CDR2 as SVGIG (reference sequence). The CDR3 consists of 15 residues. The trim removed 8 bases at V and 7 bases at J, leaving 8 bases unmatched. The CDR3 sequence is CAVTGTSGGVNEQFF. CDR3 bases: TGTGCCGTGACCGGGACTAGCGGGGGGGTGAATGAGCAGTTCTTC.

This clone was recorded only once. The chain is built from TRBV7-9 and TRBJ1-1; TRBD1 is a possible D gene (6 bases). The CDR3 runs to 17 residues. Germline V gene data show CDR1 as SEHNR and CDR2 as FQNEAQ (reference sequence). V was shortened by 6 bases and J by 0 bases, with 20 bases between the two germline ends. The CDR3 DNA follows: TGTGCCAGCAGTCCTTACCAGGGGCGAGCGGTGAACACTGAAGCTTTCTTT. Its protein is CASSPYQGRAVNTEAFF.